This TCR beta chain was observed in a study of T-cell reconstitution after alpha-beta-depleted transplantation in children. Using unique molecular identifiers, the investigators prepared the TCRbeta library. MiXCR was run by TCRdb on the PCR reads, yielding one entry per CDR3 protein. This sample carries some 300,000 distinct CDR3 sequences, about 9.4% of them seen once, and the ten largest clones take approximately 2.3%. This TCR was recovered from a human donor who donated a stem cell graft to a child with acute lymphoblastic leukemia. Sequenced here: PBMCs from the stem cell graft donor, sampled from the stem cell graft.

The CDR3 region is CASSRDRAGDNEQFF. In DNA, the CDR3 is TGCGCCAGCAGCCGGGACAGGGCGGGCGACAATGAGCAGTTCTTC. This chain connects TRBV5-1 to TRBJ2-1, with TRBD1 matching over 9 bases. Germline V lookup: CDR1 SGHRS, CDR2 YFSETQ. Trimming cost V 4 bases and J 5 bases; bases outside gene matches: 7. The CDR3 totals 15 residues.